This T cell receptor beta chain originates from a study of patients and donors after allogeneic stem cell transplantation. TCRdb recomputed calls from the RT-PCR reads with MiXCR, one row per CDR3 protein. This sample yields approximately 160,000 distinct CDR3 sequences, of which about a quarter are seen a single time; 25% to 30% belongs to the top ten. This CDR3 region has 17 residues. Between the trimmed V and J ends, which lost 3 bases and 0 bases, there was a span of 14 bases. Sequences were obtained from blood, either unsorted or a sorted T cell fraction (not recorded which). This sequence originates from a human donor who was either an allogeneic HSCT recipient or a stem cell or donor lymphocyte infusion donor (not recorded which). It is not recorded whose cells these are; they may come from a transplant donor. The chain combines TRBV12-3 or TRBV12-4 with TRBJ1-4; no definite D call. CDR3 DNA: TGTGCCAGCAGTTTTTTTAGTCTACGGACAACTAATGAAAAACTGTTTTTT. Its protein is CASSFFSLRTTNEKLFF.